The sequence of this T cell receptor beta chain was determined in a study of CD8+ T cells in alopecia areata. Study-level background: A 6-month period off drug followed tofacitinib, which lasted 6 to 18 months.

The sample's treatment: oral pan-JAK inhibitor, 5-10 mg twice daily. Both CD4+ and CD8+ T cells were separated by sorting PBMCs. This CDR3 contains 14 residues. Trimming removed 7 bases from V and 4 bases from J, with 14 bases in between. CDR1 is MNHNY, CDR2 SVGAGI, per germline (reference sequence). Extracted from the samples, RNA was reverse transcribed into cDNA to serve as the sequencing template. The protocol was immunoSEQ multiplex PCR, while the TCRdb copy is restricted to in-frame clones and leaves out a portion. The table shows 160,000 or so clones, with 55% to 75% occurring only once. Points from the study as a whole: When scalp samples are sequenced, resident alphabeta T cells of normal skin are also captured.

This clone has just a few counts. Its antigen remains unidentified. The V call is TRBV6-6, the J call TRBJ2-1; possibly TRBD2 for D (5 bases). This sample comprised CD4+ T cells sorted from blood, obtained at week 4, from a patient treated with tofacitinib. The clonotype comes from a human donor with alopecia areata. This CDR3 is CASTLLRGYNEQFF. CDR3 bases: TGTGCCAGCACATTACTTCGGGGATACAATGAGCAGTTCTTC.